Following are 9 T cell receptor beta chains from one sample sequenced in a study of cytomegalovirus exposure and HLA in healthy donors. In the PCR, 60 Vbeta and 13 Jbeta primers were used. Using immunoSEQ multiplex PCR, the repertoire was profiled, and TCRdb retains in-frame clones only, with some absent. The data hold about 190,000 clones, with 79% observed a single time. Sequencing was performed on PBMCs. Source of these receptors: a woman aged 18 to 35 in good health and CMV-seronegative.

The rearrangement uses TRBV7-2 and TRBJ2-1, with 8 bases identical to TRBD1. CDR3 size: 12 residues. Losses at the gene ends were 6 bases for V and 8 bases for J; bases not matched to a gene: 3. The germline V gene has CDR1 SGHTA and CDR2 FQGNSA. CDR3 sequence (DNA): TGTGCCAGCAGTATCAGGGGGCATGAGCAGTTCTTC. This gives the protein CASSIRGHEQFF. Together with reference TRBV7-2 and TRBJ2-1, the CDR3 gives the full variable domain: GAGVSQSPSNKVTEKGKDVELRCDPISGHTALYWYRQSLGQGLEFLIYFQGNSAPDKSGLPSDRFSAERTGGSVSTLTIQRTQQEDSAVYLCASSIRGHEQFFGPGTRLTVL.

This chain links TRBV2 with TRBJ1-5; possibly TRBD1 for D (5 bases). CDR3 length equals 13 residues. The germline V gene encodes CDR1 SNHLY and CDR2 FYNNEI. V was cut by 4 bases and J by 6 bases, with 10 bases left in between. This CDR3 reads CASSGRGVQPQHF. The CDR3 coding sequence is TGTGCCAGCAGTGGACGGGGGGTTCAGCCCCAGCATTTT.

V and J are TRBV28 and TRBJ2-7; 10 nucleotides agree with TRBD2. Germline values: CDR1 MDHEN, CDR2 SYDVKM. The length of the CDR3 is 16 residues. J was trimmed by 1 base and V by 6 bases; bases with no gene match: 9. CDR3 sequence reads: CASRASGSIGSYEQYF. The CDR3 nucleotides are TGTGCCAGCAGGGCTAGCGGGAGTATAGGTTCCTACGAGCAGTACTTC.

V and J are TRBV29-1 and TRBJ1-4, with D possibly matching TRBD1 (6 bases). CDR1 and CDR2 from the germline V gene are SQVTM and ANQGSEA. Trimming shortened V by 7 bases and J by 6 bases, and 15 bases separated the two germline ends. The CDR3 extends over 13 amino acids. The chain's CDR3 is CSGKSGGDEKLFF. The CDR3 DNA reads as TGCAGCGGCAAGTCGGGGGGCGATGAAAAACTGTTTTTT.

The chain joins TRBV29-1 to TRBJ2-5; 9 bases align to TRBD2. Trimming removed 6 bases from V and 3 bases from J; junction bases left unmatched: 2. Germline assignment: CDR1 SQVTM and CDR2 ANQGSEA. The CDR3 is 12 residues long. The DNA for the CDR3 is TGCAGCGTGACTAGCGGCAAAGAGACCCAGTACTTC. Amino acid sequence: CSVTSGKETQYF.

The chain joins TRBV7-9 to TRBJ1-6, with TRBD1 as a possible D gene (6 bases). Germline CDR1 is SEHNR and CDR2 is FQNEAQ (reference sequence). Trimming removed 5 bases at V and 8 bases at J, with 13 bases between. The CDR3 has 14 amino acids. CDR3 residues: CASSAATGHSPLHF. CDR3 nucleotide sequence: TGTGCCAGCAGCGCGGCGACAGGTCATTCACCCCTCCACTTT.

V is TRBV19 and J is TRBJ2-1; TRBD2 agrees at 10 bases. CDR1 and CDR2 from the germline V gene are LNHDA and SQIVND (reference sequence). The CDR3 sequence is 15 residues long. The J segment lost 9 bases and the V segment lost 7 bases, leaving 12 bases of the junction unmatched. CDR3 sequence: CASTSWSGGAIEQFF. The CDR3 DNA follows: TGTGCCAGTACCTCTTGGAGCGGGGGGGCAATTGAGCAGTTCTTC. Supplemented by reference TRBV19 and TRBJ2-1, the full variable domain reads DGGITQSPKYLFRKEGQNVTLSCEQNLNHDAMYWYRQDPGQGLRLIYYSQIVNDFQKGDIAEGYSVSREKKESFPLTVTSAQKNPTAFYLCASTSWSGGAIEQFFGPGTRLTVL.

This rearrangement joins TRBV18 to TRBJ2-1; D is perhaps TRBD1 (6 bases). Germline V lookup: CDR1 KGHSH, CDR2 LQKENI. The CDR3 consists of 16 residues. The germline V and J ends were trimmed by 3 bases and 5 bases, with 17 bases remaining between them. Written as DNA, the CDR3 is TGTGCCAGCTCACCCGATACCGGGACAAAGCACAATGAGCAGTTCTTC. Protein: CASSPDTGTKHNEQFF.

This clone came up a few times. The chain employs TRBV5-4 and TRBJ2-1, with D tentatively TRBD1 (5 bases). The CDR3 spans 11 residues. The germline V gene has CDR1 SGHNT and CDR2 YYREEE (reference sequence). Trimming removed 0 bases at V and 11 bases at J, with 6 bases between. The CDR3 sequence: CASSLGTKQFF. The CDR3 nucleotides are TGTGCCAGCAGCTTGGGGACAAAGCAGTTCTTC.